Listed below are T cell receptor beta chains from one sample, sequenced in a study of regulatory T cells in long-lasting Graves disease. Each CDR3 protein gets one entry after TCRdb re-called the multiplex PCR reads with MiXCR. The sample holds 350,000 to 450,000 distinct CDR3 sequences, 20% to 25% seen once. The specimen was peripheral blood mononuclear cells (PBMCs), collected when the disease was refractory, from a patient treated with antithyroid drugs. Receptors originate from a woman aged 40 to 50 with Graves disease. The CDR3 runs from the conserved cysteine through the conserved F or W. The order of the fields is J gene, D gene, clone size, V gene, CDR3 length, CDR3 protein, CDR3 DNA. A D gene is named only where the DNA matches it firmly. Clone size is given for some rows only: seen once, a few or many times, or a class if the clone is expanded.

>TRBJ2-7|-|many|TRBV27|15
CASSPLAGRGYEQYF
TGTGCCAGCAGCCCTCTGGCGGGCAGGGGTTACGAGCAGTACTTC
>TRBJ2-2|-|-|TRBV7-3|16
CASSLYQGVNTGELFF
TGTGCCAGCAGCTTATACCAAGGGGTGAACACCGGGGAGCTGTTTTTT
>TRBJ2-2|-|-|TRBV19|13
CASSTTNTGELFF
TGTGCCAGTAGTACCACGAACACCGGGGAGCTGTTTTTT
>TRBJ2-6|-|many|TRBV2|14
CASTRDSGANVLTF
TGTGCCAGCACTCGGGACTCTGGGGCCAACGTCCTGACTTTC
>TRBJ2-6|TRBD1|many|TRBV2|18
CASSDPGQGGSGANVLTF
TGTGCCAGCAGTGACCCGGGACAGGGTGGCTCTGGGGCCAACGTCCTGACTTTC
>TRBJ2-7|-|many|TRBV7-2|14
CASSLGSGAMEQYF
TGTGCCAGCAGCTTGGGGAGCGGAGCGATGGAGCAGTACTTC
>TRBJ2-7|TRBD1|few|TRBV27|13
CASSFTGVGEQYF
TGTGCCAGCAGTTTCACAGGGGTCGGGGAGCAGTACTTC
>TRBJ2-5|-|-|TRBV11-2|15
CASRPSWGQLETQYF
TGTGCCAGCAGGCCATCGTGGGGGCAACTGGAGACCCAGTACTTC
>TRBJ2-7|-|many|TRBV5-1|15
CASSLPSLAVYEQYF
TGCGCCAGCAGCCTCCCGTCGCTAGCAGTGTACGAGCAGTACTTC
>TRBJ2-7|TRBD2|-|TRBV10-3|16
CAISNGLAGGPYEQYF
TGTGCCATCAGTAACGGACTAGCGGGAGGGCCCTACGAGCAGTACTTC
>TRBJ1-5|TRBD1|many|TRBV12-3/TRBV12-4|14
CASKTGYSNQPQHF
TGTGCCAGCAAGACAGGGTATAGCAATCAGCCCCAGCATTTT
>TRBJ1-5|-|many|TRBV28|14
CASSGPLGGQPQHF
TGTGCCAGCAGTGGCCCCCTTGGGGGTCAGCCCCAGCATTTT
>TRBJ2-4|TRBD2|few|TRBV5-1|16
CASSLGLAGGPDIQYF
TGCGCCAGCAGCTTGGGGCTAGCGGGAGGGCCGGACATTCAGTACTTC
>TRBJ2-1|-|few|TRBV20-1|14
CSARGDPLGNEQFF
TGCAGTGCTAGAGGGGACCCCCTAGGCAATGAGCAGTTCTTC
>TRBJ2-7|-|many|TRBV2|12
CASRGVGYEQYF
TGTGCCAGCAGGGGCGTAGGCTACGAGCAGTACTTC
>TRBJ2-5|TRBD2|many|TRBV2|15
CASSEGLARQETQYF
TGTGCCAGCAGTGAAGGACTAGCGAGACAAGAGACCCAGTACTTC
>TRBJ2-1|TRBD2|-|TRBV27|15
CASSLTPGLVDRPFF
TGTGCCAGCAGTCTCACACCGGGACTAGTCGACCGCCCGTTCTTC
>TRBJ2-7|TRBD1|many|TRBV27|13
CASSRTGLYEQYF
TGTGCCAGCAGTCGGACAGGGCTTTACGAGCAGTACTTC
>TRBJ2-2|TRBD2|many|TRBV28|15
CASTRGGRDTGELFF
TGTGCCAGCACCCGGGGGGGCAGGGACACCGGGGAGCTGTTTTTT
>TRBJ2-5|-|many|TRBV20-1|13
CSAPGRGQETQYF
TGCAGTGCTCCGGGTAGGGGGCAAGAGACCCAGTACTTC
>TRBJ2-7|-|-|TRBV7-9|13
CASSLGGVWEQYF
TGTGCCAGCAGCTTAGGAGGGGTGTGGGAGCAGTACTTC
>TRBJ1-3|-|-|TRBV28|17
CASSPLRDIPSGNTIYF
TGTGCCAGCAGTCCTTTACGGGACATACCCTCTGGAAACACCATATATTTT
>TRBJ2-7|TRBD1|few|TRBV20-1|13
CSASYRGSYEQYF
TGCAGTGCTAGTTACAGGGGCTCCTACGAGCAGTACTTC
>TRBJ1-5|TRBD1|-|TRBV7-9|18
CASSLVVLGPRGHGPQHF
TGTGCCAGCAGCTTAGTTGTATTGGGTCCTAGGGGGCATGGGCCCCAGCATTTT
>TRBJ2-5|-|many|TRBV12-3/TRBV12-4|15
CASSLGPANQETQYF
TGTGCCAGCAGCTTAGGACCTGCCAATCAAGAGACCCAGTACTTC
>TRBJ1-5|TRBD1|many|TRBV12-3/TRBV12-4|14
CASSRRQGFQPQHF
TGTGCCAGCAGCCGTAGACAGGGTTTTCAGCCCCAGCATTTT
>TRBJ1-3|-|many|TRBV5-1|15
CASSPGLTSGNTIYF
TGCGCCAGCAGCCCGGGACTGACCTCTGGAAACACCATATATTTT
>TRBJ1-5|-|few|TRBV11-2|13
CASSYGLESPQHF
TGTGCCAGCAGCTACGGCCTTGAGAGTCCCCAGCATTTT
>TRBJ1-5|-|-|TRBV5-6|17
CASSLAGTWRESQPQHF
TGTGCCAGCAGCTTGGCCGGAACGTGGAGAGAAAGCCAGCCCCAGCATTTT
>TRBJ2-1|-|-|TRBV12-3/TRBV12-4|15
CASSFGSGSDNEQFF
TGTGCCAGCAGTTTCGGGAGCGGAAGCGACAATGAGCAGTTCTTC
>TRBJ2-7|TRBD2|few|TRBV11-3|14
CASSLTGRTYEQYF
TGTGCCAGCAGCTTAACCGGGAGGACCTACGAGCAGTACTTC
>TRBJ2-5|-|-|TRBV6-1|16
CASSENMAGMGETQYF
TGTGCCAGCAGTGAAAATATGGCGGGTATGGGAGAGACCCAGTACTTC
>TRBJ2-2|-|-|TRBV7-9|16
CASSLDGGVGTGELFF
TGTGCCAGCAGCTTAGACGGGGGAGTCGGCACCGGGGAGCTGTTTTTT
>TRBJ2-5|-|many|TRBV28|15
CASSFRATYQETQYF
TGTGCCAGCAGTTTTAGGGCAACGTACCAAGAGACCCAGTACTTC
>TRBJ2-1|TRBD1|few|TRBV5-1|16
CASSHRGTGGIDEQFF
TGCGCCAGCTCCCACAGGGGGACAGGGGGTATCGATGAGCAGTTCTTC
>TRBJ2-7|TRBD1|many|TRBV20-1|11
CSAGDSYEQYF
TGCAGTGCGGGGGACAGCTACGAGCAGTACTTC
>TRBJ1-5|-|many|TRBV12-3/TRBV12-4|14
CASSLARGNQPQHF
TGTGCCAGCAGTTTAGCACGCGGGAATCAGCCCCAGCATTTT
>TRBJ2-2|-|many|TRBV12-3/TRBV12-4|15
CASTVEGGFAGELFF
TGTGCCAGCACCGTAGAAGGTGGATTTGCGGGGGAGCTGTTTTTT
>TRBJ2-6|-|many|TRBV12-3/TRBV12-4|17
CASSIGVFYSGANVLTF
TGTGCCAGCAGTATAGGCGTCTTTTACTCTGGGGCCAACGTCCTGACTTTC
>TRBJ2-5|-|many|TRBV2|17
CASSEDPLRVLRETQYF
TGTGCCAGCAGTGAAGACCCCTTAAGGGTATTGAGGGAGACCCAGTACTTC
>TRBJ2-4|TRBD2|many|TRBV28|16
CASSLLIAGKGNIQYF
TGTGCCAGCAGTTTATTGATAGCGGGGAAGGGAAACATTCAGTACTTC
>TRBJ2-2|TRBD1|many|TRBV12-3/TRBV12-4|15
CASRRGQGWAGELFF
TGTGCCAGCAGACGGGGACAGGGATGGGCCGGGGAGCTGTTTTTT
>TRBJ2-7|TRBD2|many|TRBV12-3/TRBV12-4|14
CASSLTQAGSVQYF
TGTGCCAGCAGTTTAACCCAAGCGGGATCTGTGCAGTACTTC
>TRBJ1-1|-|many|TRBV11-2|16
CASSLLPGESLTGAFF
TGTGCCAGCAGCTTACTCCCAGGAGAATCACTGACAGGAGCTTTCTTT
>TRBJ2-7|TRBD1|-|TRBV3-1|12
CASRGQGQRQYF
TGTGCCAGCAGGGGACAGGGACAAAGACAGTACTTC
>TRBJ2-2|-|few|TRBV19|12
CATGLITGELFF
TGTGCCACGGGACTGATCACCGGGGAGCTGTTTTTT
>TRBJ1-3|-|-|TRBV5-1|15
CASSTGAVGGNTIYF
TGCGCCAGCAGCACAGGCGCCGTCGGAGGAAACACCATATATTTT
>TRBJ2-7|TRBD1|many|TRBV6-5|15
CASSYSQQGSYEQYF
TGTGCCAGCAGTTACTCACAACAGGGGTCCTACGAGCAGTACTTC
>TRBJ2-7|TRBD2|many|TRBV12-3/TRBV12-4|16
CASSLRDGGSSYEQYF
TGTGCCAGCAGTTTAAGAGATGGCGGGAGCTCCTACGAGCAGTACTTC
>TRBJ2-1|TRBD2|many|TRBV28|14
CASSRLAVYNEQFF
TGTGCCAGCAGTAGGCTAGCGGTCTACAATGAGCAGTTCTTC
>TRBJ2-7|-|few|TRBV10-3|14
CAISESKFGGEQYF
TGTGCCATCAGTGAGTCGAAATTTGGGGGGGAGCAGTACTTC
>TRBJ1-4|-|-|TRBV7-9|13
CASSPRSRKTLFF
TGTGCCAGCAGCCCACGGTCGCGGAAGACCCTGTTTTTT